This section outlines one T cell receptor beta chain sequence together with its context. Its antigen is unknown. The data were obtained in a study of vaccination effects on CD4 cells after COVID-19. Notes on the study in general: Late in the post-vaccination period, infection-induced and vaccine-induced clones underwent marked clonal contraction. Few convalescent patients, and no early post-infection timepoints, were available to the study.

Clones were sequenced by immunoSEQ multiplex PCR, and TCRdb holds only the in-frame ones, with some missing. The sample holds roughly 25,000 clones; 65% to 85% are singletons and the top ten take approximately 21%. In the ViraFEST assay, antigen-specific CD4+ clonotypes were identified by expansion after peptide-pool stimulation. Cultured cells yielded isolated CD4+ T cells after approximately nine days. This individual tested PCR-positive for SARS-CoV-2 infection between March and December 2020. The J segment lost 9 bases and the V segment lost 4 bases, leaving 11 bases of the junction unmatched. CDR3 length equals 15 residues. CDR1 SGHRS and CDR2 YFSETQ come from the germline V gene.

The chain employs TRBV5-1 and TRBJ2-1, with TRBD2 matching over 9 bases. Sequenced here: CD4+ T cells from PBMCs cultured with HCoV-NL63 spike peptides, sampled before COVID-19 vaccination. The origin of this receptor is a human donor who had a prior SARS-CoV-2 infection. The CDR3 protein is CASSPRGAGGREQFF. The CDR3 coding sequence is TGCGCCAGCAGCCCAAGGGGAGCGGGAGGTCGTGAGCAGTTCTTC. The full variable domain, rest sourced from reference TRBV5-1 and TRBJ2-1, is KAGVTQTPRYLIKTRGQQVTLSCSPISGHRSVSWYQQTPGQGLQFLFEYFSETQRNKGNFPGRFSGRQFSNSRSEMNVSTLELGDSALYLCASSPRGAGGREQFFGPGTRLTVL.